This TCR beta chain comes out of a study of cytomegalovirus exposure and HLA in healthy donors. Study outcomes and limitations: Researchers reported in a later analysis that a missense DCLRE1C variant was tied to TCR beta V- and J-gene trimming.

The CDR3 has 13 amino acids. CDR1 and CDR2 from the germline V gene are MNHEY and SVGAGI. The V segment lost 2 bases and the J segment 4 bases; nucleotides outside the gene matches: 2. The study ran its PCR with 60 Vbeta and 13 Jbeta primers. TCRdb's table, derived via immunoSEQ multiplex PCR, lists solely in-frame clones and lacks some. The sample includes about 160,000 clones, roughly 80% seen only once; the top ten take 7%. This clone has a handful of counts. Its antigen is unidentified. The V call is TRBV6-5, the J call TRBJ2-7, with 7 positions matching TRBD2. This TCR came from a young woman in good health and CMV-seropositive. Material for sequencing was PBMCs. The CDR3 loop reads CASSYPGLYEQYF. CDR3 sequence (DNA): TGTGCCAGCAGTTACCCGGGACTATACGAGCAGTACTTC.